Sequencing of this T cell receptor beta chain was carried out in a study of blood T cell repertoires in COVID-19. Background on the study: From T cells, B-cell-depleted T cells, or PBMCs came the material, which was cDNA or gDNA.

As to this clone: This CDR3 is also generated by other DNA sequences in the sample.

The CDR3 has 11 residues. Germline CDR1 reads DFQATT; CDR2 reads SNEGSKA (reference sequence). The ends were cut back, 2 bases at V and 6 bases at J, with 8 bases in the middle. Source study methods: Estimation of nucleated cell counts relied on the amplification of reference gene primers. TCRdb's table, derived via immunoSEQ multiplex PCR, lists solely in-frame clones and lacks some. V and J calls and clone size are those listed in that table; D and trimming were worked out from the DNA. The sample has about 40,000 clones, 88% seen once. This clonotype was obtained from a woman aged 65 to 85 with acute or convalescent COVID-19. The chain joins TRBV20-1 to TRBJ2-7; D is unclear. Input material: peripheral blood. For the CDR3, the DNA is TGCAGTGCTAGATCAGGTTTCGAGCAGTACGTC. Encoded protein: CSARSGFEQYV.